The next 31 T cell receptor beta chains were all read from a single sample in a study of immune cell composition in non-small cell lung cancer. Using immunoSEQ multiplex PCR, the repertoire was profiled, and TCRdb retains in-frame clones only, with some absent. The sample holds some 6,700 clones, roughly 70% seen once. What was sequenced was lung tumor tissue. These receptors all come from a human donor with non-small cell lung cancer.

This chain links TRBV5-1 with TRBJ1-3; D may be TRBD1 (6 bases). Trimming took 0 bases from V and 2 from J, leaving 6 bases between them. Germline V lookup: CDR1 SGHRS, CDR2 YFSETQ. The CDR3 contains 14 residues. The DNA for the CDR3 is TGCGCCAGCAGCTTGGGGGACACTGGAAACACCATATATTTT. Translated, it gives CASSLGDTGNTIYF.

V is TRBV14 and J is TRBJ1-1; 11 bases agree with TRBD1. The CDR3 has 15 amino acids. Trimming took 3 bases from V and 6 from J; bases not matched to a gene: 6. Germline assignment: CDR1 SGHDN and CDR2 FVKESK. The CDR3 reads CASSQRTGGLSEAFF. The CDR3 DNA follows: TGTGCCAGCAGCCAGAGGACAGGGGGCTTGTCTGAAGCTTTCTTT.

The CDR3 sequence is CASSEGRSSSSAFF. In DNA, the CDR3 is TGTGCCAGCAGTGAAGGCCGGAGTAGTTCATCGGCTTTCTTT. The J gene is TRBJ1-1, the V gene TRBV6-1, with D unresolved. Per the germline V gene, CDR1 is MNHNS and CDR2 is SASEGT. The CDR3 has 14 amino acids. The V end was cut by 1 base, the J end by 11 bases, with 17 bases between.

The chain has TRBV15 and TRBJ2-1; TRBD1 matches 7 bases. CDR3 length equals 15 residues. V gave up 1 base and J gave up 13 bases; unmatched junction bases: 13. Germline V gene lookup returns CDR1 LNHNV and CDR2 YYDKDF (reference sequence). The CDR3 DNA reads TGTGCCACCAGCAGAGTGGGGACAGTAGGGGCTATTCAGTTCTTC. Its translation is CATSRVGTVGAIQFF.

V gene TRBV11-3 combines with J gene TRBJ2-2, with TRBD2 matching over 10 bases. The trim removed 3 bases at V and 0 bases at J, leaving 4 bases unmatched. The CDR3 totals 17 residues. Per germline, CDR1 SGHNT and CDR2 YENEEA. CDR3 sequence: CASSFGLADSNTGELFF. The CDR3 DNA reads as TGTGCCAGCAGCTTCGGACTAGCGGATTCGAACACCGGGGAGCTGTTTTTT.

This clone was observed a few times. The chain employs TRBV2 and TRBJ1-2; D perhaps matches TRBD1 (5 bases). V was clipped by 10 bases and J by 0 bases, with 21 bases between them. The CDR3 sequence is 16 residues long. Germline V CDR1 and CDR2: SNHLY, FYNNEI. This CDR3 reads CANSWGSLGSNYGYTF. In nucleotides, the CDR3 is TGTGCCAACTCCTGGGGCTCCCTCGGCTCTAACTATGGCTACACCTTC.

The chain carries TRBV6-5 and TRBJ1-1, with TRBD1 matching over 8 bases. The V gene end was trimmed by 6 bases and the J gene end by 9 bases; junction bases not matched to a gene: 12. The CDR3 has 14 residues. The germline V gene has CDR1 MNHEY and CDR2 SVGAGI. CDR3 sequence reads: CASSRVDRAGQAFF. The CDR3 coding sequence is TGTGCCAGCAGCCGAGTGGACAGGGCGGGGCAAGCTTTCTTT.

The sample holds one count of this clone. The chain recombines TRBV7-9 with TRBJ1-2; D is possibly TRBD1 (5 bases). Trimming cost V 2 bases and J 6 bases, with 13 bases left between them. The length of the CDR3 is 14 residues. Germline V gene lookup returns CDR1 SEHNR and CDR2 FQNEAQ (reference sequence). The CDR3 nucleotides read TGTGCCAGCAGCTTATTAGGGGATTTGAATGGCTACACCTTC. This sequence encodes CASSLLGDLNGYTF.

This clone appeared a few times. The CDR3 nucleotides read TGTGCCAGCAGTTCGAGGGGGCTAGGGAATTCACCCCTCCACTTT. Residues: CASSSRGLGNSPLHF. This chain connects TRBV27 to TRBJ1-6; 7 bases map to TRBD1. V lost 4 bases, J lost 7 bases, and 7 bases stayed unmatched. Germline V gene lookup returns CDR1 MNHEY and CDR2 SMNVEV (reference sequence). The CDR3 length is 15 residues.

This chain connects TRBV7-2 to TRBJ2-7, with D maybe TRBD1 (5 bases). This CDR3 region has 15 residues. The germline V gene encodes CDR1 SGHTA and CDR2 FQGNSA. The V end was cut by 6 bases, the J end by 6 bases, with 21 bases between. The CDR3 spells CASSLAVQVTCEQYF. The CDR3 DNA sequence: TGTGCCAGCAGTCTTGCCGTACAGGTAACTTGCGAGCAGTACTTC.

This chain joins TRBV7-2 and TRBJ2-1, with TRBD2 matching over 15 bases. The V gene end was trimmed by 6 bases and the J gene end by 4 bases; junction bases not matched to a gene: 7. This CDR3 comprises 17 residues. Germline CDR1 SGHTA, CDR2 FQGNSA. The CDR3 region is CASRPGLAGGWYNEQFF. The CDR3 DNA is TGTGCCAGCAGACCGGGACTAGCGGGAGGTTGGTACAATGAGCAGTTCTTC.

The CDR3 loop reads CASSLGGLGETQYF. The CDR3 DNA sequence: TGCGCCAGCAGCTTGGGTGGACTGGGGGAGACCCAGTACTTC. The chain joins TRBV5-1 to TRBJ2-5, with D possibly being TRBD2 (5 bases). V was clipped by 0 bases and J by 5 bases, with 11 bases between them. Looked up from germline, CDR1 is SGHRS and CDR2 is YFSETQ. This CDR3 has 14 amino acids.

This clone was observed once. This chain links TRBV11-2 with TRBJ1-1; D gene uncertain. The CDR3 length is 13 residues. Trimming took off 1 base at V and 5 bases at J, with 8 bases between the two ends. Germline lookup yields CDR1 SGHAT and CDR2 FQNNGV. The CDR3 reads CASSLALRTEAFF. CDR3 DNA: TGTGCCAGCAGCTTAGCTTTGAGAACTGAAGCTTTCTTT.

CDR3 amino acids: CASSLGGLIYNEQFF. As DNA, the CDR3 is TGTGCCAGCAGCCTAGGTGGGCTAATCTACAATGAGCAGTTCTTC. The chain combines TRBV7-6 with TRBJ2-1; D is unclear. Germline CDR1 SGHVS, CDR2 FNYEAQ. The CDR3 is 15 amino acids. V lost 5 bases and J 3 bases, leaving 14 bases between the germline ends.

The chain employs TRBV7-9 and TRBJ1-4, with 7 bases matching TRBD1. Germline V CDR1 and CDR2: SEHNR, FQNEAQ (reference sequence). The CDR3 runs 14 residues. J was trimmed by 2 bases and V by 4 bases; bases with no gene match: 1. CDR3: CASSSGGTNEKLFF. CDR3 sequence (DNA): TGTGCCAGCAGCTCAGGGGGGACTAATGAAAAACTGTTTTTT.

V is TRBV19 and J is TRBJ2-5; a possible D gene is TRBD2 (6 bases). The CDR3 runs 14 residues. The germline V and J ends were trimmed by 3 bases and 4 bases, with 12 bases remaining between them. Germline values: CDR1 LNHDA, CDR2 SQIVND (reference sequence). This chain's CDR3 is CASSMGGSGETQYF. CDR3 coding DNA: TGTGCCAGTAGTATGGGGGGTTCGGGAGAGACCCAGTACTTC.

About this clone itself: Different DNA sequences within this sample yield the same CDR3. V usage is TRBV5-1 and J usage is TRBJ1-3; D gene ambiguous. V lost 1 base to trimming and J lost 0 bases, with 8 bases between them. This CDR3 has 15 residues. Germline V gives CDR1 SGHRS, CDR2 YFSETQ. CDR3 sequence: CASSLSRASGNTIYF. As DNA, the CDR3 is TGCGCCAGCAGCTTGTCGCGTGCCTCTGGAAACACCATATATTTT.

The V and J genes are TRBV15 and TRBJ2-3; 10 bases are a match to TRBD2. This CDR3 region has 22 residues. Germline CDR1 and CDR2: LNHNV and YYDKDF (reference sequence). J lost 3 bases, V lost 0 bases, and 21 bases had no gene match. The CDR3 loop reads CATSRDLQPRQLAGEWTDTQYF. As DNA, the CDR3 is TGTGCCACCAGCAGAGATCTCCAGCCCAGACAGCTAGCGGGAGAGTGGACAGATACGCAGTATTTT.

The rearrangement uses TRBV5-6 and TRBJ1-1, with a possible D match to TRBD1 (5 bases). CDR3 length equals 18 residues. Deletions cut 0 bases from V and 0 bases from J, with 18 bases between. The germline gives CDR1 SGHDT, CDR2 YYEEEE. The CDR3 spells CASSLVRGVRLMNTEAFF. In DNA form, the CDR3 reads TGTGCCAGCAGCTTGGTTCGGGGGGTAAGGCTCATGAACACTGAAGCTTTCTTT.

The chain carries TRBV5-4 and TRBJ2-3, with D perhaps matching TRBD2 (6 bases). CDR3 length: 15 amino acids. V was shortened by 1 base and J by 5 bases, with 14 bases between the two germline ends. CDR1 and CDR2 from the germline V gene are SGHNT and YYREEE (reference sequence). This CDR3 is CASSLSGGVVDTQYF. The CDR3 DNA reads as TGTGCCAGCAGCTTGTCCGGGGGAGTAGTAGATACGCAGTATTTT.

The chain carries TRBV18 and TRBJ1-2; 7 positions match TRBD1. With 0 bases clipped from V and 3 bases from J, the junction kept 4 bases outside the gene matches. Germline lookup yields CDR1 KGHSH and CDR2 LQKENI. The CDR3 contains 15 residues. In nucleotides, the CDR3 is TGTGCCAGCTCACCACCGAACAGGGGTGACTATGGCTACACCTTC. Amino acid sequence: CASSPPNRGDYGYTF.

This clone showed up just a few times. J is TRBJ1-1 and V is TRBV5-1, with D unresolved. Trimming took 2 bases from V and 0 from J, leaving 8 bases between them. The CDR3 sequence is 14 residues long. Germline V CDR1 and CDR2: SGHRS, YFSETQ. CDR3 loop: CASSLTFMNTEAFF. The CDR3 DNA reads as TGCGCCAGCAGCTTAACTTTCATGAACACTGAAGCTTTCTTT.

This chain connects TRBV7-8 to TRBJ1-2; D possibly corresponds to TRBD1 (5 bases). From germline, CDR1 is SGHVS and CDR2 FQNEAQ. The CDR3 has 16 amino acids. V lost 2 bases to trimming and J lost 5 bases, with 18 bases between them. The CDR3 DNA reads TGTGCCAGCAGCTTAAGTTCACAGGCCTCTTGGTATGGCTACACCTTC. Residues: CASSLSSQASWYGYTF.

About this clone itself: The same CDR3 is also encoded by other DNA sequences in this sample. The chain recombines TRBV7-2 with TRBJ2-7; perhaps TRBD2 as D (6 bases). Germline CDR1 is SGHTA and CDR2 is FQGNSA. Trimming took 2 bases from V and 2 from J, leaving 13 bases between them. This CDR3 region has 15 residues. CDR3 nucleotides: TGTGCCAGCAGCTTACGGTCGGGAGAGACCTACGAGCAGTACTTC. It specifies CASSLRSGETYEQYF. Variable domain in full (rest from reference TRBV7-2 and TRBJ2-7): GAGVSQSPSNKVTEKGKDVELRCDPISGHTALYWYRQSLGQGLEFLIYFQGNSAPDKSGLPSDRFSAERTGGSVSTLTIQRTQQEDSAVYLCASSLRSGETYEQYFGPGTRLTVT.

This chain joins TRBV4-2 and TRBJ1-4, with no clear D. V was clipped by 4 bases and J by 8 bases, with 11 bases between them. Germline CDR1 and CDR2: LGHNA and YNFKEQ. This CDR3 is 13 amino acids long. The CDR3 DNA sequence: TGTGCCAGCAGCCCAACTCTCTGGGAAAAACTGTTTTTT. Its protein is CASSPTLWEKLFF.

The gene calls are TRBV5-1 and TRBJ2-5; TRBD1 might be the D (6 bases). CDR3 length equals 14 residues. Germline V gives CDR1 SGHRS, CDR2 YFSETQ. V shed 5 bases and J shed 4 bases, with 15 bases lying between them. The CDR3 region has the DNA TGCGCCAGCAGTAGGCAGGGGAACCCAGAGACCCAGTACTTC. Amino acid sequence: CASSRQGNPETQYF.

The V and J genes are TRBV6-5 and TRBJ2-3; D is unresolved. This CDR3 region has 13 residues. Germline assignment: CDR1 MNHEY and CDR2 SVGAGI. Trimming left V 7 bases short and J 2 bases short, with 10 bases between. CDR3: CASKNSNTDTQYF. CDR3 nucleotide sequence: TGTGCCAGCAAGAACTCTAACACAGATACGCAGTATTTT.

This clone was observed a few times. The CDR3, as DNA: TGCGCCAGCAGCTTGGAGGGGACAGGGGGCGCATTAAATGAGCAGTTCTTC. Amino acid sequence: CASSLEGTGGALNEQFF. This chain connects TRBV5-1 to TRBJ2-1; 12 bases are shared with TRBD1. Germline CDR1 reads SGHRS; CDR2 reads YFSETQ. This CDR3 contains 17 residues. V lost 0 bases and J lost 7; bases outside the gene matches: 8.

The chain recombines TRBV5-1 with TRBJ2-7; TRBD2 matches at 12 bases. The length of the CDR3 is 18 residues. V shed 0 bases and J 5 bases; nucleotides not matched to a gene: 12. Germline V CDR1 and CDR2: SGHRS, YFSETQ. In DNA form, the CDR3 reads TGCGCCAGCAGCTTGGGACTAGCGGGAGATAGGTCTCTACACGAGCAGTACTTC. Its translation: CASSLGLAGDRSLHEQYF.

The chain's CDR3 is CASSVGTTSYNEQFF. Here the CDR3 DNA reads TGTGCCAGCTCAGTAGGGACTACCTCCTACAATGAGCAGTTCTTC. V is TRBV2 and J is TRBJ2-1; 7 bases align to TRBD2. This CDR3 contains 15 residues. The J segment lost 0 bases and the V segment lost 8 bases, leaving 7 bases of the junction unmatched. Germline CDR1 SNHLY, CDR2 FYNNEI.

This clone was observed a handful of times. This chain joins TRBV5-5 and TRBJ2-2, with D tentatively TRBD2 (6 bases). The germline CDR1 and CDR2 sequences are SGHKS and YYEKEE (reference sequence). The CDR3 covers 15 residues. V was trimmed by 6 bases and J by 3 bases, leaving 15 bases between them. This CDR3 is CASTERVEYTGELFF. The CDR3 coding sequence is TGTGCCAGCACCGAGCGGGTAGAATACACCGGGGAGCTGTTTTTT. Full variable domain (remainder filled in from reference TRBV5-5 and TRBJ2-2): DAGVTQSPTHLIKTRGQQVTLRCSPISGHKSVSWYQQVLGQGPQFIFQYYEKEERGRGNFPDRFSARQFPNYSSELNVNALLLGDSALYLCASTERVEYTGELFFGEGSRLTVL.